The text below deals with one T cell receptor beta chain. This specimen comes from a study of T cell changes during pregnancy in multiple sclerosis. The data were produced by immunoSEQ multiplex PCR, yet TCRdb's version contains in-frame clones alone and is incomplete. Among around 80,000 clones, around 92% were seen once, and the ten largest hold 2% to 2.5%. V lost 5 bases, J lost 0 bases, and 13 bases lay in between. This CDR3 is built from 15 residues. CDR1 is MDHEN and CDR2 is SYDVKM in the germline V gene. Source: peripheral blood, taken before pregnancy. The sequence derives from a female donor with multiple sclerosis, enrolled in a pregnancy study. V and J are TRBV28 and TRBJ1-1; D remains unclear. CDR3 in amino acids: CASSTGGRLNTEAFF. The CDR3 nucleotides are TGTGCCAGCAGTACGGGCGGGCGCCTGAACACTGAAGCTTTCTTT.